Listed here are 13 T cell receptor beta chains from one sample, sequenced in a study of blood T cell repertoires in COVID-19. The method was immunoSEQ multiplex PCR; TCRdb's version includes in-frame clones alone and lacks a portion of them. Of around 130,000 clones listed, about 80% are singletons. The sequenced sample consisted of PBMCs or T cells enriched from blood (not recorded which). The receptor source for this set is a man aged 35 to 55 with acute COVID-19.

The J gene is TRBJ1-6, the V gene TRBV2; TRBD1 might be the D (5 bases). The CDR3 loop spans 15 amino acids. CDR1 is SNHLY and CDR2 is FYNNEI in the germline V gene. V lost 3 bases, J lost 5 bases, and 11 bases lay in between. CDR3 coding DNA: TGTGCCAGCAGTGATAGTCAGGGTAATAATTCACCCCTCCACTTT. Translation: CASSDSQGNNSPLHF.

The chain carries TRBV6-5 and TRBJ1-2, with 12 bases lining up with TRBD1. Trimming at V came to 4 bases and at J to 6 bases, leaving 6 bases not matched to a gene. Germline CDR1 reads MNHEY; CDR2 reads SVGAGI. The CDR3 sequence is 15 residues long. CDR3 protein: CASSSPGQGANGYTF. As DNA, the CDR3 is TGTGCCAGCAGTTCTCCGGGACAGGGGGCAAATGGCTACACCTTC.

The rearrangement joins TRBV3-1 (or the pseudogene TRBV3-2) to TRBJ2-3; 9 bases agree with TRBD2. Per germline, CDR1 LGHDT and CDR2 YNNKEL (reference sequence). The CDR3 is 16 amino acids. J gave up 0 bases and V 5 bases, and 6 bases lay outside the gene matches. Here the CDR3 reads CASSSGGSTSTDTQYF. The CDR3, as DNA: TGTGCCAGCAGCAGCGGGGGGTCGACTAGCACAGATACGCAGTATTTT.

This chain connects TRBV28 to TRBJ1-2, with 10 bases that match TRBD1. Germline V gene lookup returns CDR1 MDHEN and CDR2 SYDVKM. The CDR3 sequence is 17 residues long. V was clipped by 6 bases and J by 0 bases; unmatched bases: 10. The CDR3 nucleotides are TGTGCCAGCAGATCACCGGGACAGGGGACCTCTAACTATGGCTACACCTTC. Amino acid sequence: CASRSPGQGTSNYGYTF.

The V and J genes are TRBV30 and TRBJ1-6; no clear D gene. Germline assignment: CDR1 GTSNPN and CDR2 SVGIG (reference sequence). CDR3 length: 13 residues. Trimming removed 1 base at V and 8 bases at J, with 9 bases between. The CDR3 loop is CAWSGGIYSPLHF. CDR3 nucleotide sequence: TGTGCCTGGAGTGGAGGGATTTATTCACCCCTCCACTTT.

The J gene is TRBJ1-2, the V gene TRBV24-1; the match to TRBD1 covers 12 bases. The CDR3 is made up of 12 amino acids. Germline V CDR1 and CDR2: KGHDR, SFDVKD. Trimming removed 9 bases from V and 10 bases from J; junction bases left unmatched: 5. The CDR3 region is CATSGTGGAYTF. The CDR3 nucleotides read TGTGCCACCTCCGGGACAGGGGGCGCCTACACCTTC.

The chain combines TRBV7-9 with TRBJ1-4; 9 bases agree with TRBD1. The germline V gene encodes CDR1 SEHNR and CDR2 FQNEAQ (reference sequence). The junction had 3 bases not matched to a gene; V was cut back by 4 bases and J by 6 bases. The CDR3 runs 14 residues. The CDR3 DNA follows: TGTGCCAGCAGCTCGCGGACAGGGGATGAAAAACTGTTTTTT. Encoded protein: CASSSRTGDEKLFF.

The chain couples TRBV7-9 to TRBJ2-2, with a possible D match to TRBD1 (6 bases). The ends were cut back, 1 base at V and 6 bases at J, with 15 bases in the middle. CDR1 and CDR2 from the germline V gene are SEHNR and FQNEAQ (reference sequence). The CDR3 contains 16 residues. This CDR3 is CASSLDGQSRAGELFF. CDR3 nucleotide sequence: TGTGCCAGCAGCTTAGACGGACAGAGTAGAGCCGGGGAGCTGTTTTTT.

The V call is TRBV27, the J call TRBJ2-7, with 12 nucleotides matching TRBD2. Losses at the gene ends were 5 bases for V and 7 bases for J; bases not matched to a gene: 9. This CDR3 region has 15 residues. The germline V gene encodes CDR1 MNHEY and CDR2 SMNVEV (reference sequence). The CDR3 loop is CASSLLAGGPWEQYF. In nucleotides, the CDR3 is TGTGCCAGCAGTCTCCTAGCGGGAGGGCCATGGGAGCAGTACTTC.

In DNA form, the CDR3 reads TGTGCCAGCAGGACCGGTGGGAGGAACACCGGGGAGCTGTTTTTT. This sequence encodes CASRTGGRNTGELFF. V and J are TRBV14 and TRBJ2-2; perhaps TRBD2 as D (5 bases). Germline-derived CDR1 and CDR2 are SGHDN and FVKESK. Trimming took off 6 bases at V and 1 base at J, with 12 bases between the two ends. The CDR3 is 15 amino acids.

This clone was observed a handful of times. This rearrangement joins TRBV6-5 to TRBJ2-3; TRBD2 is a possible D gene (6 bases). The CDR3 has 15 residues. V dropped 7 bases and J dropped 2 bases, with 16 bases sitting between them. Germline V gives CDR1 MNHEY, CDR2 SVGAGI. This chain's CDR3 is CASILTGSPTDTQYF. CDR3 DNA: TGTGCCAGCATTCTTACCGGGAGCCCCACAGATACGCAGTATTTT.

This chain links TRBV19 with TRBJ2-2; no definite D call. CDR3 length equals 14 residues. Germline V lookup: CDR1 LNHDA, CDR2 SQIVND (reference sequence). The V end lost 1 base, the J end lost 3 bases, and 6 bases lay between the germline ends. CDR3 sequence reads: CASSIVQYTGELFF. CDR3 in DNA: TGTGCCAGTAGTATAGTCCAGTACACCGGGGAGCTGTTTTTT.

Here the CDR3 DNA reads TGTGCCAGCAGCTCAGGGGTTCCCTCCTACGAGCAGTACTTC. This sequence encodes CASSSGVPSYEQYF. The chain carries TRBV7-2 and TRBJ2-7, with D perhaps TRBD1 (6 bases). Trimming removed 4 bases from V and 0 bases from J, with 10 bases in between. Germline V gives CDR1 SGHTA, CDR2 FQGNSA. The CDR3 extends over 14 amino acids. The full variable domain, its missing parts supplied by reference TRBV7-2 and TRBJ2-7, is GAGVSQSPSNKVTEKGKDVELRCDPISGHTALYWYRQSLGQGLEFLIYFQGNSAPDKSGLPSDRFSAERTGGSVSTLTIQRTQQEDSAVYLCASSSGVPSYEQYFGPGTRLTVT.